This TCR beta chain was captured by sequencing in a study of Graves' ophthalmopathy and Graves' hyperthyroidism. The TCR beta CDR3 regions underwent amplification from RNA transcripts. RT-PCR was first run with HTBI primers, then multiplex PCR in a second round. TCRdb re-analysed the multiplex PCR reads in MiXCR, keeping a single row per CDR3 protein. The table lists around 1,000,000 distinct CDR3 sequences, about two fifths of them singletons, with approximately 10% in the top ten. The germline V gene encodes CDR1 SGHTA and CDR2 FQGNSA. The V and J ends lost 5 bases and 10 bases respectively, with 23 bases between them. This CDR3 spans 15 amino acids. Each diagnosis was determined on the basis of clinical symptoms, serum thyroxine, TRAb, thyroid ultrasound and orbital computed tomography. The table lists this clonotype with a few counts.

This chain links TRBV7-2 with TRBJ1-1, with a weak D call TRBD1 (6 bases). The TCR originated in an adult man with Graves' hyperthyroidism. Material for sequencing was peripheral blood or thyroid tissue (not recorded which). The CDR3 DNA sequence: TGTGCCAGCAGCATCGGGGGGGGCAAATTCATTGGAGCTTTCTTT. Translated: CASSIGGGKFIGAFF.